This TCR beta chain was observed in a study of blood T cell repertoires in COVID-19. Looking at the study overall: Spain, Italy and the United States supplied samples that represented acute and convalescent COVID-19. T cells, B-cell-depleted T cells, or PBMCs provided the cDNA or gDNA that served as material.

The V gene's germline CDR1 is SNHLY and CDR2 FYNNEI. The CDR3 has 11 residues. V shed 4 bases and J shed 2 bases, with 3 bases lying between them. Patients from Seattle were sampled longitudinally, starting during active infection. The protocol was immunoSEQ multiplex PCR, while the TCRdb copy is restricted to in-frame clones and leaves out a portion. This sample carries about 440,000 clones, around 89% of them seen once, and the ten largest clones take about 12%. The chain recombines TRBV2 with TRBJ2-7; D gene unclear. The specimen was peripheral blood. This TCR derives from a woman between 50 and 59 years old with COVID-19, enrolled during active disease. CDR3 region: CASSAPYEQYF. The CDR3 nucleotides are TGTGCCAGCAGTGCTCCCTACGAGCAGTACTTC.